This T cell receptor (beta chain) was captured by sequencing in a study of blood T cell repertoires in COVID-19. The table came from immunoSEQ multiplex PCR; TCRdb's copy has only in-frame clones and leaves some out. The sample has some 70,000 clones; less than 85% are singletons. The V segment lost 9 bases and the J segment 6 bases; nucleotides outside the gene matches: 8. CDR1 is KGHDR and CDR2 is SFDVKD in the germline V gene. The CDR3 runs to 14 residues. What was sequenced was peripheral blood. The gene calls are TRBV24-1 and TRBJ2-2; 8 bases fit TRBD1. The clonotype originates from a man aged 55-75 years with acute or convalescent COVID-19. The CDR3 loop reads CATRRTGKSGELFF. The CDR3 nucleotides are TGTGCCACCCGCCGGACAGGGAAATCCGGGGAGCTGTTTTTT.